The 12 T cell receptor beta chains below were found in one sample sequenced in a study of blood T cell repertoires in COVID-19. Here immunoSEQ multiplex PCR was the method, and the copy in TCRdb shows in-frame clones only, minus some. This sample carries tens of thousands of clones, 80% to 90% of them seen once, and the ten largest clones take 5% to 6.5%. Sequenced input: peripheral blood. Every receptor here comes from a man aged 50-59 years with active COVID-19.

This clone was counted a few times. The chain carries TRBV5-6 and TRBJ2-5; 11 nucleotides line up with TRBD2. The V and J ends lost 0 bases and 4 bases, in that order; junction bases with no gene match: 5. This CDR3 has 16 amino acids. Germline assignment: CDR1 SGHDT and CDR2 YYEEEE. The CDR3 loop is CASSLVSGRARETQYF. CDR3 sequence (DNA): TGTGCCAGCAGCTTGGTTAGCGGGAGGGCCAGAGAGACCCAGTACTTC.

This chain joins TRBV5-1 and TRBJ2-7; 10 bases are shared with TRBD2. J was trimmed by 6 bases and V by 1 base; bases with no gene match: 10. The CDR3 runs 16 residues. Germline V gene lookup returns CDR1 SGHRS and CDR2 YFSETQ. The chain's CDR3 is CASSLTASGGYGEQYF. CDR3 coding DNA: TGCGCCAGCAGCTTGACGGCTAGCGGGGGTTACGGCGAGCAGTACTTC. Drawing the rest from reference TRBV5-1 and TRBJ2-7, the complete variable domain is KAGVTQTPRYLIKTRGQQVTLSCSPISGHRSVSWYQQTPGQGLQFLFEYFSETQRNKGNFPGRFSGRQFSNSRSEMNVSTLELGDSALYLCASSLTASGGYGEQYFGPGTRLTVT.

The chain is built from TRBV6-2 or TRBV6-3 and TRBJ2-7; 8 bases are a match to TRBD1. The trim removed 2 bases at V and 4 bases at J, leaving 10 bases unmatched. This CDR3 region has 16 residues. Germline lookup yields CDR1 MNHEY and CDR2 SVGEGT. In DNA, the CDR3 is TGTGCCAGCAGTTACAAACAGGGGGAGAGACCTTACGAGCAGTACTTC. Translated: CASSYKQGERPYEQYF.

This clone was recorded many times. Other DNA sequences in the same sample also yield this CDR3. The CDR3 protein is CASSPGQGGEKLFF. The CDR3 coding sequence is TGCGCCAGCAGCCCGGGACAGGGTGGAGAAAAACTGTTTTTT. This rearrangement joins TRBV5-1 to TRBJ1-4; 9 bases align to TRBD1. Germline V lookup: CDR1 SGHRS, CDR2 YFSETQ. With 4 bases clipped from V and 8 bases from J, the junction kept 6 bases outside the gene matches. This CDR3 has 14 amino acids.

The chain couples TRBV6-5 to TRBJ1-6, with TRBD1 matching over 9 bases. This CDR3 has 14 amino acids. CDR1 MNHEY and CDR2 SVGAGI come from the germline V gene. The ends lost 5 bases at V and 8 bases at J; junction bases unmatched: 4. CDR3 sequence reads: CASSHRGRDSPLHF. CDR3 in DNA: TGTGCCAGCAGTCACAGGGGGCGAGATTCACCCCTCCACTTT.

This chain links TRBV11-2 with TRBJ2-3, with 10 positions matching TRBD2. The CDR3 contains 15 residues. From germline, CDR1 is SGHAT and CDR2 FQNNGV. V was pared by 5 bases and J by 0 bases, with 2 bases of the junction left unmatched. CDR3 sequence reads: CASSTSGASTDTQYF. The CDR3, as DNA: TGTGCCAGCAGCACTAGCGGGGCTAGCACAGATACGCAGTATTTT.

This clone was detected once. J is TRBJ2-6 and V is TRBV11-2, with TRBD1 identical over 8 bases. This CDR3 is 18 amino acids long. Looked up from germline, CDR1 is SGHAT and CDR2 is FQNNGV. Trimming cost V 1 base and J 0 bases; bases outside gene matches: 5. The CDR3 region has the DNA TGTGCCAGCAGCTTAGTCCAGGGGGCCATCTCTGGGGCCAACGTCCTGACTTTC. It encodes CASSLVQGAISGANVLTF.

The chain joins TRBV4-2 to TRBJ2-5; 7 positions match TRBD2. The CDR3 is made up of 16 amino acids. Germline assignment: CDR1 LGHNA and CDR2 YNFKEQ. The trim removed 3 bases at V and 2 bases at J, leaving 9 bases unmatched. This CDR3 is CASSQRPTGGQETQYF. For the CDR3, the DNA is TGTGCCAGCAGCCAGCGCCCCACGGGGGGACAAGAGACCCAGTACTTC.

V is TRBV6-6 and J is TRBJ2-1; no clear D. V gave up 6 bases and J gave up 10 bases, with 13 bases separating them. There are 12 residues in the CDR3. Germline loops: CDR1 MNHNY, CDR2 SVGAGI (reference sequence). CDR3 sequence reads: CASSNLADEQFF. CDR3 DNA sequence: TGTGCCAGCAGCAATTTAGCAGACGAGCAGTTCTTC.

This chain connects TRBV28 to TRBJ2-1; TRBD2 is a possible D gene (6 bases). Trimming pared 1 base from V and 9 bases from J, leaving 16 bases between. Germline V gives CDR1 MDHEN, CDR2 SYDVKM. The CDR3 consists of 15 residues. The CDR3 region is CASSLLEGGVSEQFF. In nucleotides, the CDR3 is TGTGCCAGCAGTTTATTGGAGGGAGGCGTCAGTGAGCAGTTCTTC.

This chain connects TRBV29-1 to TRBJ1-1; no firm D call. Per the germline V gene, CDR1 is SQVTM and CDR2 is ANQGSEA. The CDR3 sequence is 13 residues long. V gave up 6 bases and J gave up 5 bases, with 16 bases separating them. CDR3 sequence (DNA): TGCAGCGTCGCGCTGCGGGCGGGGACTGAAGCTTTCTTT. Translated: CSVALRAGTEAFF.

The J gene is TRBJ2-3, the V gene TRBV4-1, with TRBD1 as a possible D gene (6 bases). From germline, CDR1 is MGHRA and CDR2 YSYEKL. CDR3 length: 14 residues. Trimming cost V 4 bases and J 2 bases, with 10 bases left between them. The CDR3 region has the DNA TGCGCCAGCAGCCCTACAGGGTCCACAGATACGCAGTATTTT. Translation gives CASSPTGSTDTQYF.